Shown below are 10 T cell receptor beta chains from a single sample sequenced in a study of blood T cell repertoires in COVID-19. Sequenced by immunoSEQ multiplex PCR; TCRdb stores in-frame clones only, minus some. In the table there are hundreds of thousands of clones, around 89% of which are singletons. The sample comprised peripheral blood. Source of these receptors: a man aged 40-49 years with acute or convalescent COVID-19.

In its sample, this clone was seen a few times. This sequence joins TRBV19 and TRBJ2-1; D gene uncertain. CDR3 length equals 12 residues. Germline V gives CDR1 LNHDA, CDR2 SQIVND (reference sequence). V was clipped by 3 bases and J by 4 bases, with 4 bases between them. The CDR3 DNA follows: TGTGCCAGTAGTATGAGTTACAATGAGCAGTTCTTC. Encoded protein: CASSMSYNEQFF.

The CDR3 nucleotides read TGTGCCAGCAGTGAACTAGCGACCAGCTCCTACGAGCAGTACTTC. It translates to CASSELATSSYEQYF. The chain combines TRBV2 with TRBJ2-7; D perhaps matches TRBD2 (6 bases). Germline assignment: CDR1 SNHLY and CDR2 FYNNEI. Trimming left V 2 bases short and J 0 bases short, with 11 bases between. This CDR3 region has 15 residues.

To note about this clone: Other nucleotide sequences in the sample specify the same CDR3. The rearrangement links TRBV24-1 to TRBJ2-2, with 10 bases matching TRBD1. Germline V lookup: CDR1 KGHDR, CDR2 SFDVKD. The CDR3 length is 16 residues. Losses at the gene ends were 4 bases for V and 3 bases for J; bases not matched to a gene: 4. The CDR3 nucleotides read TGTGCCACCAGTGACCCCGGACAGGGGGACACCGGGGAGCTGTTTTTT. Encoded protein: CATSDPGQGDTGELFF.

The chain recombines TRBV7-9 with TRBJ1-2; D call uncertain. Germline CDR1 and CDR2: SEHNR and FQNEAQ (reference sequence). V was shortened by 3 bases and J by 0 bases, with 8 bases between the two germline ends. The CDR3 loop spans 14 amino acids. The CDR3 protein is CASSLGSANYGYTF. CDR3 bases: TGTGCCAGCAGCTTGGGGAGTGCTAACTATGGCTACACCTTC. Using reference TRBV7-9 and TRBJ1-2 for the parts outside the CDR3, the full variable domain is DTGVSQNPRHKITKRGQNVTFRCDPISEHNRLYWYRQTLGQGPEFLTYFQNEAQLEKSRLLSDRFSAERPKGSFSTLEIQRTEQGDSAMYLCASSLGSANYGYTFGSGTRLTVV.

This clone was detected only a few times. V gene TRBV30 combines with J gene TRBJ1-6; D is unclear. There are 12 residues in the CDR3. V lost 5 bases and J lost 5, with 7 bases in between. Germline V gene sequence: CDR1 GTSNPN, CDR2 SVGIG (reference sequence). The DNA of the CDR3 is TGTGCCTGGGCGGTGAATAATTCACCCCTCCACTTT. This sequence encodes CAWAVNNSPLHF. The variable domain in full, with the rest retrieved from reference TRBV30 and TRBJ1-6, is SQTIHQWPATLVQPVGSPLSLECTVEGTSNPNLYWYRQAAGRGLQLLFYSVGIGQISSEVPQNLSASRPQDRQFILSSKKLLLSDSGFYLCAWAVNNSPLHFGNGTRLTVT.

This chain links TRBV7-9 with TRBJ2-5; the match to TRBD2 covers 8 bases. With 2 bases clipped from V and 2 bases from J, the junction kept 4 bases outside the gene matches. From germline, CDR1 is SEHNR and CDR2 FQNEAQ (reference sequence). This CDR3 region has 15 residues. The chain's CDR3 is CASSLTSGNQETQYF. CDR3 DNA: TGTGCCAGCAGCTTAACTAGCGGAAATCAAGAGACCCAGTACTTC.

The chain carries TRBV27 and TRBJ2-1, with a possible D match to TRBD1 (6 bases). The ends were cut back, 2 bases at V and 5 bases at J, with 13 bases in the middle. The germline V gene has CDR1 MNHEY and CDR2 SMNVEV (reference sequence). The CDR3 has 15 amino acids. The CDR3 spells CASSLRGQPNNEQFF. CDR3 nucleotides: TGTGCCAGCAGTTTACGAGGACAGCCAAACAATGAGCAGTTCTTC.

The chain employs TRBV6-5 and TRBJ1-1; 8 positions agree with TRBD1. Germline V gene lookup returns CDR1 MNHEY and CDR2 SVGAGI. The CDR3 spans 13 residues. Trimming at V came to 8 bases and at J to 3 bases, leaving 5 bases not matched to a gene. Here the CDR3 DNA reads TGTGCCAGCGCGGACAGGGCTGACACTGAAGCTTTCTTT. Its translation is CASADRADTEAFF.

This clone was picked up one time. The chain is built from TRBV27 and TRBJ2-3, with 11 bases lining up with TRBD2. The CDR3 consists of 17 residues. After removal of 4 bases from V and 2 bases from J, the junction contained 8 bases not matched to a gene. Germline lookup yields CDR1 MNHEY and CDR2 SMNVEV (reference sequence). The CDR3 here is CASSSRLAGGFTDTQYF. DNA for the CDR3: TGTGCCAGCAGTTCTCGCCTAGCGGGAGGTTTCACAGATACGCAGTATTTT.

The chain is built from TRBV7-9 and TRBJ1-6; 7 nucleotides agree with TRBD1. This CDR3 region has 14 residues. Germline V gene lookup returns CDR1 SEHNR and CDR2 FQNEAQ (reference sequence). The junction had 9 bases not matched to a gene; V was cut back by 8 bases and J by 8 bases. The DNA of the CDR3 is TGTGCCAGCCAGCTTACAGGGGATGATTCACCCCTCCACTTT. It is translated as CASQLTGDDSPLHF. The full variable domain, in which reference TRBV7-9 and TRBJ1-6 provide the parts outside the CDR3, is DTGVSQNPRHKITKRGQNVTFRCDPISEHNRLYWYRQTLGQGPEFLTYFQNEAQLEKSRLLSDRFSAERPKGSFSTLEIQRTEQGDSAMYLCASQLTGDDSPLHFGNGTRLTVT.